This T cell receptor (beta chain) was obtained from a study of blood T cells in healthy people across ages. Together with a sample-barcoded 5' primer, a J-beta primer mix was included in a second PCR lasting roughly 6 to 12 cycles. One entry per CDR3 protein, called by TCRdb with MiXCR from the 5' RACE reads. The sample has roughly 1.6 million distinct CDR3 sequences, 34% seen once. Overall study results and limits: Diversity was estimated from one million T cells, and these estimates were considered underestimates.

The CDR3 consists of 15 residues. Germline V CDR1 and CDR2: ENHRY, SYGVKD. This clonotype has a handful of counts. Its antigen is undetermined. One junction end does not reproduce the germline sequence, and a read error may be involved. The source material was blood. The chain uses TRBV10-3 and TRBJ2-3, with 11 bases that match TRBD2. The clonotype originates from a woman aged 25 to 39 in good health. DNA for the CDR3: TGTGCCACCAGTTTACTAGCGGGAGAGTCAGATACGCAGTATTTT. It yields the protein CATSLLAGESDTQYF.